The table lists the clone carrying this TCR beta chain with a few counts. Its antigen is as yet unknown. Other DNA sequences in the sample encode the same CDR3. Trimming stripped 0 bases from V and 0 bases from J, with 5 bases between. The germline CDR1 and CDR2 sequences are SGHTA and FQGNSA. This CDR3 contains 14 residues. These data belong to a study of cytomegalovirus exposure and HLA in healthy donors. As for the study in general: Falling in the Caucasian-associated ancestry cluster were about 82% of about 400 genotyped donors.

The study's findings and limits: The classifier was said to identify cytomegalovirus status with high specificity and sensitivity. As a later analysis showed, a missense DCLRE1C variant was linked to trimming of TCR beta V- and J-genes.

The PCR was carried out with 60 Vbeta primers and 13 Jbeta primers. Sequenced by immunoSEQ multiplex PCR; TCRdb stores in-frame clones only, minus some. This table holds some 160,000 clones, approximately 81% found once. The rearrangement links TRBV7-2 to TRBJ1-1, with no clear D. The sample was PBMCs. The source of this sequence is a man aged 45-60 years in good health and CMV-seropositive. CDR3 DNA: TGTGCCAGCAGCTTAGCAGGAGTGAACACTGAAGCTTTCTTT. It encodes CASSLAGVNTEAFF.